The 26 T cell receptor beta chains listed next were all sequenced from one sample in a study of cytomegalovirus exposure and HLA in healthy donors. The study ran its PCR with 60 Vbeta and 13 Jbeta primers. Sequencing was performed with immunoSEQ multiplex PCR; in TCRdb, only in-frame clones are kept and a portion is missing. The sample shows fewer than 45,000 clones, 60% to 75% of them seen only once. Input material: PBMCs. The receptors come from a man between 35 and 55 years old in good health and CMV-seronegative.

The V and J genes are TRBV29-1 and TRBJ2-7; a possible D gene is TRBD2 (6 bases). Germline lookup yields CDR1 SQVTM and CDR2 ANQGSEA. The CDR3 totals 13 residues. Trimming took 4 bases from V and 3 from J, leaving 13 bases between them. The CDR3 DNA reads TGCAGCGTTGCAATATCCGGGGGCTACGAGCAGTACTTC. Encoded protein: CSVAISGGYEQYF.

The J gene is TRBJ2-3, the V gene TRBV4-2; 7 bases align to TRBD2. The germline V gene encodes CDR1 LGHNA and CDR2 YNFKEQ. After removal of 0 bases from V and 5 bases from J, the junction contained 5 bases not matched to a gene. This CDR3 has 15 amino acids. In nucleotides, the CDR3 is TGTGCCAGCAGCCAAGATTGGGGGGGAGAAGATACGCAGTATTTT. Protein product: CASSQDWGGEDTQYF.

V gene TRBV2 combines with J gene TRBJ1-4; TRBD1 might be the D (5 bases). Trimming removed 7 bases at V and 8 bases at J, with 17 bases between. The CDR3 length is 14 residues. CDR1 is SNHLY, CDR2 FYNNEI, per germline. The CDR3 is CASTPTAQQEKLFF. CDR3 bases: TGTGCCAGCACCCCGACAGCGCAGCAGGAAAAACTGTTTTTT. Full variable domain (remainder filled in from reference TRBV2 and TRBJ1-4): EPEVTQTPSHQVTQMGQEVILRCVPISNHLYFYWYRQILGQKVEFLVSFYNNEISEKSEIFDDQFSVERPDGSNFTLKIRSTKLEDSAMYFCASTPTAQQEKLFFGSGTQLSVL.

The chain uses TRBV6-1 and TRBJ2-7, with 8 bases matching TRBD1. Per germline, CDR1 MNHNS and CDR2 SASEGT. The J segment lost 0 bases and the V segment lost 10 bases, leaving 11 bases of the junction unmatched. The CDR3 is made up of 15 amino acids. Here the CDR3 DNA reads TGTGCCACCAAAACAGGACAGGGAAGCTCCTACGAGCAGTACTTC. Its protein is CATKTGQGSSYEQYF.

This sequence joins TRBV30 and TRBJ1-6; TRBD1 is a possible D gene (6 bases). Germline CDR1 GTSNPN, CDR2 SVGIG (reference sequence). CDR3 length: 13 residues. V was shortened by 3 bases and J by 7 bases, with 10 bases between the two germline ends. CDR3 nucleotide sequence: TGTGCCTGGAGCAGGCAGGGGAATTCACCCCTCCACTTT. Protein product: CAWSRQGNSPLHF.

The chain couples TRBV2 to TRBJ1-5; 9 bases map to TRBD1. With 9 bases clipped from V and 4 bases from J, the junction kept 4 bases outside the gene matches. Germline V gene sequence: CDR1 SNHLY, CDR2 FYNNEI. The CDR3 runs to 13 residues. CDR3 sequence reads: CARPDRGNQPQHF. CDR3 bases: TGTGCCAGGCCGGACAGGGGAAATCAGCCCCAGCATTTT. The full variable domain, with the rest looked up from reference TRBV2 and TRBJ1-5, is EPEVTQTPSHQVTQMGQEVILRCVPISNHLYFYWYRQILGQKVEFLVSFYNNEISEKSEIFDDQFSVERPDGSNFTLKIRSTKLEDSAMYFCARPDRGNQPQHFGDGTRLSIL.

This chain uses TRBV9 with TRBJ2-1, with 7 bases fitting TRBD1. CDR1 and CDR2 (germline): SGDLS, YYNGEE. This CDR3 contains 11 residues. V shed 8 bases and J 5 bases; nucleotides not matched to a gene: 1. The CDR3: CARQGNNEQFF. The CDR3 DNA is TGTGCCAGACAGGGGAACAATGAGCAGTTCTTC.

The CDR3 sequence is CASSQGQLNYEQYF. The DNA for the CDR3 is TGCGCCAGCAGCCAGGGACAGCTCAACTACGAGCAGTACTTC. This sequence joins TRBV4-1 and TRBJ2-7; 7 positions match TRBD1. CDR3 length: 14 residues. Germline V gives CDR1 MGHRA, CDR2 YSYEKL. With 3 bases clipped from V and 3 bases from J, the junction kept 5 bases outside the gene matches.

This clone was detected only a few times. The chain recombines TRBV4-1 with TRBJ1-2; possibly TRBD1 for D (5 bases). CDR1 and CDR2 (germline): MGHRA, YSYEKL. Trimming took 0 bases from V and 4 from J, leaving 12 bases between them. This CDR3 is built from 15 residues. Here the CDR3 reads CASSQENRPLYGYTF. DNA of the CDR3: TGCGCCAGCAGCCAAGAAAACAGGCCTCTCTATGGCTACACCTTC.

CDR3 protein: CASSLGLAGEEYTQYF. CDR3 sequence (DNA): TGTGCCAGCAGCTTGGGACTAGCGGGGGAGGAATATACGCAGTATTTT. This sequence joins TRBV5-4 and TRBJ2-3; 12 bases are a match to TRBD2. Germline trimming cut 0 bases from V and 7 bases from J; bases unmatched to any gene: 6. This CDR3 region has 16 residues. From germline, CDR1 is SGHNT and CDR2 YYREEE (reference sequence). The complete variable domain, with remaining parts taken from reference TRBV5-4 and TRBJ2-3, reads ETGVTQSPTHLIKTRGQQVTLRCSSQSGHNTVSWYQQALGQGPQFIFQYYREEENGRGNFPPRFSGLQFPNYSSELNVNALELDDSALYLCASSLGLAGEEYTQYFGPGTRLTVL.

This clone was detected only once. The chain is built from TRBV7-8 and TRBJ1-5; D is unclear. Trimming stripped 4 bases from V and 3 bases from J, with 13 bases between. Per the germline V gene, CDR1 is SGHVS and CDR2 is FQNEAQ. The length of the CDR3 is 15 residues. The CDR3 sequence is CASSSGWAHNQPQHF. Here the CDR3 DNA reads TGTGCCAGCAGCTCAGGATGGGCCCACAATCAGCCCCAGCATTTT.

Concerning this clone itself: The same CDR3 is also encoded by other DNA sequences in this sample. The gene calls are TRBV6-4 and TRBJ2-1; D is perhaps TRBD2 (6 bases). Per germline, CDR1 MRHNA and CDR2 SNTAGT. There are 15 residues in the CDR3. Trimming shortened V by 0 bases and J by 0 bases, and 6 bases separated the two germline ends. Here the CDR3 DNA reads TGTGCCAGCAGTGACTCTAGCGGCTCCTACAATGAGCAGTTCTTC. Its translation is CASSDSSGSYNEQFF.

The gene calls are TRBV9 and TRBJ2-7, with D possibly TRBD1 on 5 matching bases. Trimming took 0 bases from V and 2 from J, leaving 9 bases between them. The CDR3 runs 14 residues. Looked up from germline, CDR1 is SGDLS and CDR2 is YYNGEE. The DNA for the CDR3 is TGTGCCAGCAGCGTAGGGGGCGGTGCCTACGAGCAGTACTTC. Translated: CASSVGGGAYEQYF.

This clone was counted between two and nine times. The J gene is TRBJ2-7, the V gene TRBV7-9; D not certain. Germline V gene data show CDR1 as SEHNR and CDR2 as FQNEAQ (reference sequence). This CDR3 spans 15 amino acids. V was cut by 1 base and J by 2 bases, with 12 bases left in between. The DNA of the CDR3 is TGTGCCAGCAGCTTAGGTACCAAGACTCCCTACGAGCAGTACTTC. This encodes CASSLGTKTPYEQYF.

Written as DNA, the CDR3 is TGTGCCAGCAGTTCGGGTTCCTACACCGGGGAGCTGTTTTTT. It specifies CASSSGSYTGELFF. The genes are TRBV11-3 and TRBJ2-2; D gene ambiguous. Germline CDR1 is SGHNT and CDR2 is YENEEA. V was trimmed by 6 bases and J by 3 bases, leaving 11 bases between them. The CDR3 is made up of 14 amino acids.

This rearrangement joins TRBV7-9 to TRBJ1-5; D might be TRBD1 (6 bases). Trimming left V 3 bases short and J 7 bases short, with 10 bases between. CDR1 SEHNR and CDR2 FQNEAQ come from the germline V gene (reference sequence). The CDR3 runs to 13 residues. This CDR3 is CASSLGAWQPQHF. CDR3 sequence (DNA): TGTGCCAGCAGCTTGGGGGCTTGGCAGCCCCAGCATTTT.

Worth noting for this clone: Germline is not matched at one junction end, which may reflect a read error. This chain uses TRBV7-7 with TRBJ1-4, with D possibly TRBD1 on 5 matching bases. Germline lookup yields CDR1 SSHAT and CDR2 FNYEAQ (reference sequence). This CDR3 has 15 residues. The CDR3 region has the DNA TGTGCTAGCAGCTCCTCGACAGAGCCTAATGAAAAACTGTTTTTT. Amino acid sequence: CASSSSTEPNEKLFF.

This chain's CDR3 is CASKPRTGGNYGYTF. CDR3 in DNA: TGTGCCAGCAAACCCAGGACAGGGGGGAACTATGGCTACACCTTC. The chain recombines TRBV27 with TRBJ1-2, with TRBD1 matching 10 bases. Germline trimming cut 7 bases from V and 2 bases from J; bases unmatched to any gene: 7. Germline CDR1 MNHEY, CDR2 SMNVEV (reference sequence). This CDR3 is 15 amino acids long.

CDR3 sequence reads: CASGPTTNEKLFF. The CDR3 DNA follows: TGTGCCAGCGGCCCCACAACTAATGAAAAACTGTTTTTT. The chain combines TRBV9 with TRBJ1-4; D remains unclear. Trimming took 7 bases from V and 0 from J, leaving 7 bases between them. The germline CDR1 and CDR2 sequences are SGDLS and YYNGEE. The CDR3 runs 13 residues.

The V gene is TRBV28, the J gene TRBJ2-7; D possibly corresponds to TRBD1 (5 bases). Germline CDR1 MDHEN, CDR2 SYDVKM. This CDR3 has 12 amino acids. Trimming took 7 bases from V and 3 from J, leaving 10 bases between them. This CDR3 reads CASNRFDYEQYF. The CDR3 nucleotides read TGTGCCAGCAACAGGTTCGACTACGAGCAGTACTTC. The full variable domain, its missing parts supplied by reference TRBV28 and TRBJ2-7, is DVKVTQSSRYLVKRTGEKVFLECVQDMDHENMFWYRQDPGLGLRLIYFSYDVKMKEKGDIPEGYSVSREKKERFSLILESASTNQTSMYLCASNRFDYEQYFGPGTRLTVT.

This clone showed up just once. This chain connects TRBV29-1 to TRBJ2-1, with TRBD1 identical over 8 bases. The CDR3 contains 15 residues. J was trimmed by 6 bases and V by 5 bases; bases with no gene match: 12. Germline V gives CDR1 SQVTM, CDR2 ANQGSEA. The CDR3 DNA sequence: TGCAGCGTTCTGCCCAGGGGGCGCATAGGCAATGAGCAGTTCTTC. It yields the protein CSVLPRGRIGNEQFF.

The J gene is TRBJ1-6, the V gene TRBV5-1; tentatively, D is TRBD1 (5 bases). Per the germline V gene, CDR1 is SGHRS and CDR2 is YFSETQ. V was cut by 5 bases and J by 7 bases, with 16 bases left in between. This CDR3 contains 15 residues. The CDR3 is CASSLTGTANSPLHF. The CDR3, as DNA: TGCGCCAGCAGTTTGACCGGGACTGCAAATTCACCCCTCCACTTT.

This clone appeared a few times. As DNA, the CDR3 is TGTGCCACTACCGGGACAGGGGGCTCTGGAAACACCATATATTTT. As protein: CATTGTGGSGNTIYF. The chain joins TRBV10-3 to TRBJ1-3, with 11 nucleotides matching TRBD1. The CDR3 totals 15 residues. Germline V gives CDR1 ENHRY, CDR2 SYGVKD. With V trimmed by 10 bases and J by 0 bases, 5 bases remained unmatched.

In nucleotides, the CDR3 is TGTGCCAGCAGCCCCTTGGCCGGGTCCTTCTACTACGAGCAGTACTTC. This encodes CASSPLAGSFYYEQYF. This chain links TRBV11-2 with TRBJ2-7; no clear D. With 5 bases removed from V and 3 bases from J, the gap between germline ends came to 20 bases. The germline V gene encodes CDR1 SGHAT and CDR2 FQNNGV. This CDR3 comprises 16 residues.

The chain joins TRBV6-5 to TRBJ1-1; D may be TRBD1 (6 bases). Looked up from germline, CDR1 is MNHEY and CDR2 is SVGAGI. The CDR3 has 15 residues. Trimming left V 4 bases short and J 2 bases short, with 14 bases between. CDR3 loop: CASSSSGGLNTEAFF. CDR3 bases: TGTGCCAGCAGTTCGTCGGGGGGGCTCAACACTGAAGCTTTCTTT.

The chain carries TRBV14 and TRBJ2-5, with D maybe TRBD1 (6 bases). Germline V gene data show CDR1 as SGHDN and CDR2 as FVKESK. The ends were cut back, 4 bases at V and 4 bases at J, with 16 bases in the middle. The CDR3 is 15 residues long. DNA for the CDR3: TGTGCCAGCAGCCCCCGGACAGCCGCCCTAGAGACCCAGTACTTC. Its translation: CASSPRTAALETQYF.